The clone carrying this T cell receptor beta chain was observed at least ten times. V trimming: 7 bases; J trimming: 1 base; junction bases outside the gene matches: 6. Germline V gives CDR1 SGHDT, CDR2 YYEEEE. The CDR3 totals 14 residues. TCR beta libraries were built with iRepertoire HTBI primers and Arm-PCR of CDR3 regions. TCRdb re-analysed the multiplex PCR reads in MiXCR, keeping a single row per CDR3 protein. The repertoire includes hundreds of thousands of distinct CDR3 sequences, less than 25% of them detected once, and under 9% sits in the top ten. The sample originates from a study of regulatory T cells in long-lasting Graves disease. Indicated time point: persistent/refractory GD, antithyroid drugs over 5 years with positive TRAb. Preparation of the TCR library used RNA extracted from PBMCs.

The chain is built from TRBV5-6 and TRBJ1-2, with TRBD1 matching 8 bases. Sequenced here: peripheral blood mononuclear cells (PBMCs), sampled when the disease was refractory, from a patient treated with antithyroid drugs. This clonotype originated in a female donor with Graves disease. In DNA, the CDR3 is TGTGCCAGCGCAAAACAGGGGGGTAACTATGGCTACACCTTC. Protein sequence: CASAKQGGNYGYTF.